This T cell receptor beta chain appears in the sequencing data of a study of T cell responses to AZD1222 COVID-19 vaccine. Study results and limitations: Baseline serostatus was positive in only a handful of AZD1222 recipients.

From germline, CDR1 is MDHEN and CDR2 SYDVKM. Trimming shortened V by 5 bases and J by 4 bases, and 5 bases separated the two germline ends. The CDR3 runs 11 residues. Here immunoSEQ multiplex PCR was the method, and the copy in TCRdb shows in-frame clones only, minus some. The data contain some 120,000 clones, approximately 93% of them singletons. Notes on this clone: The target antigen is unknown.

The V and J genes are TRBV28 and TRBJ1-1; D uncertain. This clonotype was obtained from an adult in good health. Sequences were derived from peripheral blood, sampled on day 0 of AZD1222 vaccination. The CDR3 nucleotides are TGTGCCAGCAGTGAAATCACTGAAGCTTTCTTT. Its translation: CASSEITEAFF.